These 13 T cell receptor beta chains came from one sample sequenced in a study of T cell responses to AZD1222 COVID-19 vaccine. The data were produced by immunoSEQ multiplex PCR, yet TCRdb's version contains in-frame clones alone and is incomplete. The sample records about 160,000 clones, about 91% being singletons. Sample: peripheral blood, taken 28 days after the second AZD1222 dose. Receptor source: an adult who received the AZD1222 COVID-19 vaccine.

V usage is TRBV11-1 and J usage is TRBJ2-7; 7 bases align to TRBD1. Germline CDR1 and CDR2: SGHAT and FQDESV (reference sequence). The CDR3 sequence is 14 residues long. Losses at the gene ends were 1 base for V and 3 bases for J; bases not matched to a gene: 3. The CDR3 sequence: CASSLDRDSYEQYF. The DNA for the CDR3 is TGTGCCAGCAGCTTAGATCGGGACAGCTACGAGCAGTACTTC.

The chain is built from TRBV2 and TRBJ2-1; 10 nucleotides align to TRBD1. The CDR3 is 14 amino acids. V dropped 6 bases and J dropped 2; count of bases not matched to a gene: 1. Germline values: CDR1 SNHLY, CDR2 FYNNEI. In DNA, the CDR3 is TGTGCCAGCAGGGACAGGGGGGCCTACAATGAGCAGTTCTTC. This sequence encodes CASRDRGAYNEQFF.

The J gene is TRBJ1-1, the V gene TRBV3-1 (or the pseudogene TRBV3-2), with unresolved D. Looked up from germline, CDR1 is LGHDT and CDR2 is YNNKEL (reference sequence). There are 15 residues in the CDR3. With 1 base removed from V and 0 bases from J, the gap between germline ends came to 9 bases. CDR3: CASSQGGFMNTEAFF. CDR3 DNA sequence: TGTGCCAGCAGCCAAGGAGGCTTCATGAACACTGAAGCTTTCTTT.

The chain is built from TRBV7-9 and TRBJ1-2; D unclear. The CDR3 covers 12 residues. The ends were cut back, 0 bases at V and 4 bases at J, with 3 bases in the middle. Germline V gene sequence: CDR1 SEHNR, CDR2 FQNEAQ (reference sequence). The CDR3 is CASSLALYGYTF. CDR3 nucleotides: TGTGCCAGCAGCTTAGCGCTCTATGGCTACACCTTC.

The CDR3 DNA reads as TGTGCCAGCAGCTTGGGGAGAAGAGGAGATACGCAGTATTTT. It translates to CASSLGRRGDTQYF. The J gene is TRBJ2-3, the V gene TRBV11-2; tentatively, D is TRBD2 (5 bases). V was pared by 3 bases and J by 5 bases, with 12 bases between. CDR1 and CDR2 (germline): SGHAT, FQNNGV. CDR3 length equals 14 residues.

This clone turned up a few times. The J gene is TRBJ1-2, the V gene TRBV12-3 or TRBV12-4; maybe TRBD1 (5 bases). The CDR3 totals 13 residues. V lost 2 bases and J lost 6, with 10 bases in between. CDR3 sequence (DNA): TGTGCCAGCAGTTTAATGGGGGGTGATGGCTACACCTTC. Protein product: CASSLMGGDGYTF.

CDR3: CASSPGTGGNNQPQHF. DNA of the CDR3: TGTGCCAGCAGCCCCGGGACAGGGGGGAACAATCAGCCCCAGCATTTT. The rearrangement joins TRBV7-6 to TRBJ1-5; TRBD1 aligns across 11 bases. The V and J ends lost 5 bases and 3 bases, in that order; junction bases with no gene match: 6. CDR1 and CDR2 from the germline V gene are SGHVS and FNYEAQ. The CDR3 length is 16 residues.

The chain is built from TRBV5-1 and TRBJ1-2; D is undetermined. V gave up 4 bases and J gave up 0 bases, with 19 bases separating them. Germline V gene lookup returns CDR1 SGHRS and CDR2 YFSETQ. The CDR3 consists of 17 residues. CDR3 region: CASSPRVSPPTNYGYTF. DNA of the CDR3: TGCGCCAGCAGCCCGAGGGTTAGCCCCCCGACTAACTATGGCTACACCTTC.

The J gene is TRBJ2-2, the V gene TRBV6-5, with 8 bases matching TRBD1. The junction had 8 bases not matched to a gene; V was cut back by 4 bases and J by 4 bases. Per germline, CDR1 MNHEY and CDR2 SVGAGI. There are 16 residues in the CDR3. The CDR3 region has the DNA TGTGCCAGCAGTTCGGCAGGGGGCGTGGGCACCGGGGAGCTGTTTTTT. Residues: CASSSAGGVGTGELFF.

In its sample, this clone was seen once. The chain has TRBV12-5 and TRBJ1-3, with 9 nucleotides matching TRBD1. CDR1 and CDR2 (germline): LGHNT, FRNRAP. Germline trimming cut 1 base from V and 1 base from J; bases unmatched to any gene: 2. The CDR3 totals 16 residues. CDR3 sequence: CASGLGQGVSGNTIYF. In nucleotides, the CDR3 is TGTGCTAGTGGTTTGGGACAGGGGGTTTCTGGAAACACCATATATTTT. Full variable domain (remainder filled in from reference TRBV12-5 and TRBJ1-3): DARVTQTPRHKVTEMGQEVTMRCQPILGHNTVFWYRQTMMQGLELLAYFRNRAPLDDSGMPKDRFSAEMPDATLATLKIQPSEPRDSAVYFCASGLGQGVSGNTIYFGEGSWLTVV.

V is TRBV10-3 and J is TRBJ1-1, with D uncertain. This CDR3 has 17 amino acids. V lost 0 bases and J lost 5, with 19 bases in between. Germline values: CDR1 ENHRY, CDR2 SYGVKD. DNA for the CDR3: TGTGCCATCAGTGAGTCGCTCGTAGGAGGGCGAGGTACTGAAGCTTTCTTT. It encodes CAISESLVGGRGTEAFF.

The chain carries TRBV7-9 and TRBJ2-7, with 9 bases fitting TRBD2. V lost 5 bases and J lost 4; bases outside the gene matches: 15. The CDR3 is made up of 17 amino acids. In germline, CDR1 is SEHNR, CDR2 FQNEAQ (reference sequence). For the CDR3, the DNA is TGTGCCAGCAGCCTTACCGGGACTAGCAGGGGGGTGTACGAGCAGTACTTC. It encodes CASSLTGTSRGVYEQYF.

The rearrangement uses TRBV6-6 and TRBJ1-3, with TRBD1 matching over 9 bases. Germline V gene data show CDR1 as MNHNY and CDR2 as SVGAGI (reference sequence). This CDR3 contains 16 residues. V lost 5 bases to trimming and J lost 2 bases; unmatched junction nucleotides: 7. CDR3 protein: CASSRTGTGTGNTIYF. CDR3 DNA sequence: TGTGCCAGCAGTCGAACGGGGACAGGGACTGGAAACACCATATATTTT.